These 14 T cell receptor beta chains share one sample of origin, sequenced in a study of T cell clonotyping in hematopoietic cell transplantation. Sequencing used immunoSEQ multiplex PCR; TCRdb keeps in-frame clones, though not all of them. The table shows about 70,000 clones, with around 94% occurring only once. The sample was peripheral blood mononuclear cells. These receptors came from a man in his fifties in good health. Some clones in this sample may be carry-over from other donors' samples.

The chain is built from TRBV7-3 and TRBJ2-1; 9 nucleotides match TRBD2. The CDR3 extends over 16 amino acids. V was clipped by 3 bases and J by 3 bases; unmatched bases: 6. Germline V gives CDR1 SGHTA, CDR2 FQGTGA. CDR3 in amino acids: CASSFHSGSNYNEQFF. The CDR3 DNA is TGTGCCAGCAGCTTCCATAGCGGGAGTAACTACAATGAGCAGTTCTTC.

The V and J genes are TRBV7-3 and TRBJ2-3; 8 bases are shared with TRBD2. The J segment lost 4 bases and the V segment lost 4 bases, leaving 7 bases of the junction unmatched. This CDR3 contains 15 residues. Germline CDR1 reads SGHTA; CDR2 reads FQGTGA. CDR3 protein: CASSSWGAGADTQYF. The CDR3, as DNA: TGTGCCAGCAGCTCTTGGGGAGCGGGAGCAGATACGCAGTATTTT.

This chain joins TRBV14 and TRBJ1-1; TRBD1 is a possible D gene (5 bases). Germline V CDR1 and CDR2: SGHDN, FVKESK. This CDR3 comprises 13 residues. The V gene lost 2 bases and the J gene lost 9 bases, with 13 bases spanning the gap. CDR3 coding DNA: TGTGCCAGCAGCCAAAACTGGGACGGTCAAGCTTTCTTT. Amino acid sequence: CASSQNWDGQAFF.

The chain links TRBV7-9 to TRBJ1-1; TRBD1 might be the D (5 bases). V shed 5 bases and J shed 3 bases, with 19 bases lying between them. The CDR3 consists of 16 residues. CDR1 and CDR2 (germline): SEHNR, FQNEAQ (reference sequence). Here the CDR3 reads CASSPHGGVSDTEAFF. CDR3 bases: TGTGCCAGCAGCCCTCATGGAGGGGTATCGGACACTGAAGCTTTCTTT.

In nucleotides, the CDR3 is TGTGCCTTATCCGGGGGGACGGGCACAGATACGCAGTATTTT. Translated: CALSGGTGTDTQYF. The rearrangement uses TRBV30 and TRBJ2-3; 7 bases are a match to TRBD2. Looked up from germline, CDR1 is GTSNPN and CDR2 is SVGIG (reference sequence). CDR3 length equals 14 residues. V dropped 7 bases and J dropped 1; count of bases not matched to a gene: 8.

The chain has TRBV29-1 and TRBJ2-1; no clear D. Germline CDR1 SQVTM, CDR2 ANQGSEA. The CDR3 totals 15 residues. With 6 bases removed from V and 4 bases from J, the gap between germline ends came to 19 bases. CDR3 sequence (DNA): TGCAGCGTGATAGGCCGCCGATTACAGTACAATGAGCAGTTCTTC. It yields the protein CSVIGRRLQYNEQFF.

This clone was seen a handful of times. In nucleotides, the CDR3 is TGTGCCATCAGTGAAGTGCAGGGGGGGGGAGAGACCCAGTACTTC. This gives the protein CAISEVQGGGETQYF. This chain connects TRBV10-3 to TRBJ2-5; perhaps D is TRBD1 or TRBD2 (7 bases each). V was cut by 3 bases and J by 4 bases, with 15 bases left in between. CDR1 ENHRY and CDR2 SYGVKD come from the germline V gene. The CDR3 length is 15 residues.

The chain links TRBV15 to TRBJ2-3; 7 bases align to TRBD2. After removal of 0 bases from V and 4 bases from J, the junction contained 10 bases not matched to a gene. CDR3 size: 17 residues. CDR1 is LNHNV, CDR2 YYDKDF, per germline (reference sequence). DNA for the CDR3: TGTGCCACCAGCAGAGATCCCGGCGGGAGCTTAGCAGATACGCAGTATTTT. Translating it yields CATSRDPGGSLADTQYF.

J is TRBJ1-5 and V is TRBV4-2; the D is unclear. Germline CDR1 LGHNA, CDR2 YNFKEQ. The CDR3 has 17 residues. V was cut by 0 bases and J by 0 bases, with 12 bases left in between. Here the CDR3 DNA reads TGTGCCAGCAGCCAAGAAGCAGGAGAGTATAGCAATCAGCCCCAGCATTTT. Amino acids: CASSQEAGEYSNQPQHF.

The J gene is TRBJ2-3, the V gene TRBV7-2; D perhaps matches TRBD1 (7 bases). The V gene lost 5 bases and the J gene lost 2 bases, with 20 bases spanning the gap. The CDR3 runs 17 residues. Looked up from germline, CDR1 is SGHTA and CDR2 is FQGNSA. The CDR3 is CASSRGGRGPLTDTQYF. CDR3 bases: TGTGCCAGCAGCCGGGGAGGAAGGGGGCCCCTCACAGATACGCAGTATTTT.

This sequence joins TRBV4-3 and TRBJ2-7; a weak D match, TRBD1 (6 bases). The V end was cut by 1 base, the J end by 0 bases, with 10 bases between. Germline CDR1 and CDR2: LGHNA and YSLEER. This CDR3 contains 15 residues. CDR3: CASSQGKGGSYEQYF. The CDR3 DNA sequence: TGCGCCAGCAGCCAAGGAAAAGGGGGCTCCTACGAGCAGTACTTC.

This chain links TRBV5-1 with TRBJ1-6; weak D call: TRBD1 (5 bases). Germline values: CDR1 SGHRS, CDR2 YFSETQ. Between the trimmed V and J ends, which lost 4 bases and 7 bases, there was a span of 12 bases. The CDR3 spans 14 residues. CDR3 nucleotides: TGCGCCAGCAGCGGCTGGGGGGTGAATTCACCCCTCCACTTT. It is translated as CASSGWGVNSPLHF.

The chain recombines TRBV5-1 with TRBJ2-2; D may correspond to TRBD1 or TRBD2 (5 bases each). This CDR3 comprises 15 residues. Germline CDR1 and CDR2: SGHRS and YFSETQ. V shed 0 bases and J shed 3 bases, with 9 bases lying between them. The CDR3 bases are TGCGCCAGCAGCTTGGATTGGGGGTACACCGGGGAGCTGTTTTTT. Its translation: CASSLDWGYTGELFF.

CDR3 sequence: CASSLGGSGTGDEKLFF. The CDR3 nucleotides are TGTGCCAGCAGCTTGGGAGGATCCGGGACAGGGGATGAAAAACTGTTTTTT. The J gene is TRBJ1-4, the V gene TRBV7-9; 10 nucleotides align to TRBD1. J was trimmed by 6 bases and V by 3 bases; bases with no gene match: 10. Germline V lookup: CDR1 SEHNR, CDR2 FQNEAQ (reference sequence). This CDR3 contains 17 residues.